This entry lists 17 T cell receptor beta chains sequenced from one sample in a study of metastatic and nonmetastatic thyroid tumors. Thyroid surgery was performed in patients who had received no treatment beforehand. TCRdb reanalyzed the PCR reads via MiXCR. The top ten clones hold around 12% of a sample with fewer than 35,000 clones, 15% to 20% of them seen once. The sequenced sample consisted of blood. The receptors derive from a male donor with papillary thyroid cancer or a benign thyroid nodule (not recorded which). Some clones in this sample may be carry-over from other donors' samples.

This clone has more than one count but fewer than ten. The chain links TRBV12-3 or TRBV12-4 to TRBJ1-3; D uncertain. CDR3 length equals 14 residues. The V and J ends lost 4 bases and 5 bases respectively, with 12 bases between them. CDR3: CASSSRAPRNTIYF. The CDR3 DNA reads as TGTGCCAGCAGTTCTAGGGCCCCTCGAAACACCATATATTTT.

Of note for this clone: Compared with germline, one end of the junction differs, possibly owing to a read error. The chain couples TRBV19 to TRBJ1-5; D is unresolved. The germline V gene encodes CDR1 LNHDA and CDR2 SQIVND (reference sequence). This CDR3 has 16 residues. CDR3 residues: CASNARGRGFNQPKHF. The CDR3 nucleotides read TGTGCCAGTAACGCGAGAGGGCGGGGATTCAATCAGCCCAAGCATTTT. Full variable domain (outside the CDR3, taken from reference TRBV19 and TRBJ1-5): DGGITQSPKYLFRKEGQNVTLSCEQNLNHDAMYWYRQDPGQGLRLIYYSQIVNDFQKGDIAEGYSVSREKKESFPLTVTSAQKNPTAFYLCASNARGRGFNQPKHFGDGTRLSIL.

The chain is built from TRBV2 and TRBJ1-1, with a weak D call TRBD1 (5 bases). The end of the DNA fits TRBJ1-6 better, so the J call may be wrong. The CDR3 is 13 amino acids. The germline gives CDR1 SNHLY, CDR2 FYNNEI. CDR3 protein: CATSRDAASPLHF. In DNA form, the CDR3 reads TGTGCCACTAGCCGGGACGCGGCCTCACCCCTCCACTTT.

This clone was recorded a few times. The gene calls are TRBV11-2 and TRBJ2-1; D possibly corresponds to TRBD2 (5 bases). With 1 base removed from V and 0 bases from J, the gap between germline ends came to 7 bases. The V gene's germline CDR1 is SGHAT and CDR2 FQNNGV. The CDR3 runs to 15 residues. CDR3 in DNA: TGTGCCAGCAGCTTAGTCCGGGGCTCCTACAATGAGCAGTTCTTC. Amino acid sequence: CASSLVRGSYNEQFF.

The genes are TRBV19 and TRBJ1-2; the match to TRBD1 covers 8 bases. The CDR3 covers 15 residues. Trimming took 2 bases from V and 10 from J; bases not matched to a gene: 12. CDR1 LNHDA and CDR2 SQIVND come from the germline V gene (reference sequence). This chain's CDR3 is CASSISGTGGTDYTF. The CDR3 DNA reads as TGTGCCAGTAGTATATCCGGGACAGGAGGTACAGACTACACCTTC.

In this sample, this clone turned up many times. The CDR3 DNA reads TGTGCCAGCATCGGCTCGGTTCCCCCCCCAGATACGCAGTATTTT. Its protein product is CASIGSVPPPDTQYF. The chain employs TRBV6-1 and TRBJ2-3, with D unresolved. The CDR3 length is 15 residues. Germline assignment: CDR1 MNHNS and CDR2 SASEGT. V lost 7 bases and J lost 4, with 18 bases in between.

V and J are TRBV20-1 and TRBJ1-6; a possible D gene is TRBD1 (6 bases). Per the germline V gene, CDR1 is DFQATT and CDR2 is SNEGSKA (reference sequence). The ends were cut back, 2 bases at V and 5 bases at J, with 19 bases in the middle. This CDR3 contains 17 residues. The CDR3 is CSARRGLRTVDNSPLHF. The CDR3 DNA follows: TGCAGTGCTAGAAGGGGTTTAAGGACAGTAGATAATTCACCCCTCCACTTT.

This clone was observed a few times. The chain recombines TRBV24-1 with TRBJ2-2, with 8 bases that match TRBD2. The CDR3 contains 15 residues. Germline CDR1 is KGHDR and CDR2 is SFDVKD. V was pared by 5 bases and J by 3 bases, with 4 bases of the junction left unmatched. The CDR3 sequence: CATSAGRDHTGELFF. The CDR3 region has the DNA TGTGCCACCAGTGCCGGGAGGGACCACACCGGGGAGCTGTTTTTT.

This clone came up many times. The chain's CDR3 is CAWSVKKGGYTF. CDR3 coding DNA: TGTGCCTGGAGTGTAAAGAAAGGTGGCTACACCTTC. This chain connects TRBV30 to TRBJ1-2; no clear D gene. V was trimmed by 0 bases and J by 7 bases, leaving 9 bases between them. This CDR3 contains 12 residues. Germline V gene sequence: CDR1 GTSNPN, CDR2 SVGIG (reference sequence).

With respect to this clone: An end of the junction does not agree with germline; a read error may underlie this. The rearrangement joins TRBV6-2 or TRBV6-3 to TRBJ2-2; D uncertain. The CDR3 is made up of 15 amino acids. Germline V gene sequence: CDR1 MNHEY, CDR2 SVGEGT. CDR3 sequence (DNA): TGTGCCAGTAGTTACCGCCCCGGACGTCCCCGGGAGCTGTTTTTT. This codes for CASSYRPGRPRELFF.

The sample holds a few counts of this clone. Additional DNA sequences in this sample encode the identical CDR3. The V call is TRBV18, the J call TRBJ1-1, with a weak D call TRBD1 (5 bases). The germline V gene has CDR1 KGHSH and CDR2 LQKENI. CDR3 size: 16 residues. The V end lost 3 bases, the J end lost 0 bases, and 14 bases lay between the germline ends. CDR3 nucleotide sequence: TGTGCCAGCTCACCGGGGCAGGCTAATATGAACACTGAAGCTTTCTTT. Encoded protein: CASSPGQANMNTEAFF.

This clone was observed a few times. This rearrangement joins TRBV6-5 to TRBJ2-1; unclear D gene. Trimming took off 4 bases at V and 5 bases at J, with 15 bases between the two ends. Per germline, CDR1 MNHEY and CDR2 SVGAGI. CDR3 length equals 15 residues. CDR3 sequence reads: CASSFDFSVDNEQFF. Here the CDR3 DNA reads TGTGCCAGCAGTTTTGACTTCAGCGTCGACAATGAGCAGTTCTTC.

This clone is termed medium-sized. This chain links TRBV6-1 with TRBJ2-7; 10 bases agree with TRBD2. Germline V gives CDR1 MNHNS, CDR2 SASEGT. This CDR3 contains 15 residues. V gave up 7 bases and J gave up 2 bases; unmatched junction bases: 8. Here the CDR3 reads CASTQGSGGTYEQYF. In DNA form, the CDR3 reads TGTGCCAGCACCCAGGGTAGCGGGGGGACCTACGAGCAGTACTTC.

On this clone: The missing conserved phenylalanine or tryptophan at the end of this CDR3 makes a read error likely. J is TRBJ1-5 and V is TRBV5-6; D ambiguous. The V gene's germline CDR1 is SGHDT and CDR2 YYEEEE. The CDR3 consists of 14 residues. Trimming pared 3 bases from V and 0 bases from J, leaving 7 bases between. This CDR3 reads CASSSLYSNQPQHL. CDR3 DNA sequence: TGTGCCAGCAGCTCCCTTTATAGCAATCAGCCCCAGCATCTT.

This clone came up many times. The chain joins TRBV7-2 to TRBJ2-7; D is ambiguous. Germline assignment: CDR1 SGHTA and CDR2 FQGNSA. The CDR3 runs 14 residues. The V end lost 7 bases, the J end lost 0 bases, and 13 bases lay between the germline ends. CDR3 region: CASTFFPGSYEQYF. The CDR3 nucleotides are TGTGCCAGCACCTTTTTCCCAGGCTCCTACGAGCAGTACTTC.

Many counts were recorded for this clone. The CDR3 DNA reads as TGTGCCAGCAGCCGACAGGGGGCATGGCAGCCCCAGCATTTT. As protein: CASSRQGAWQPQHF. The chain is built from TRBV28 and TRBJ1-5; 10 nucleotides align to TRBD1. The J segment lost 7 bases and the V segment lost 6 bases, leaving 6 bases of the junction unmatched. From germline, CDR1 is MDHEN and CDR2 SYDVKM. This CDR3 spans 14 amino acids. Using reference TRBV28 and TRBJ1-5 for the parts outside the CDR3, the full variable domain is DVKVTQSSRYLVKRTGEKVFLECVQDMDHENMFWYRQDPGLGLRLIYFSYDVKMKEKGDIPEGYSVSREKKERFSLILESASTNQTSMYLCASSRQGAWQPQHFGDGTRLSIL.

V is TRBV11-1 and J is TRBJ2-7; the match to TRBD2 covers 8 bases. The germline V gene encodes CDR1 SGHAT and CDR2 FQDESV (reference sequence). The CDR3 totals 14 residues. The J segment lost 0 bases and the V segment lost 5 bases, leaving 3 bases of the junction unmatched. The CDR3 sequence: CASSASGSSYEQYF. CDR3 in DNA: TGTGCCAGCAGCGCAAGCGGGAGCTCCTACGAGCAGTACTTC.